This TCR beta chain stems from a study of shared clonotypes between healthy human individuals. Germline CDR1 and CDR2: SGHDT and YYEEEE. The CDR3 extends over 12 amino acids. V lost 5 bases and J lost 5, with 10 bases in between. Assay used: immunoSEQ multiplex PCR; TCRdb lists only in-frame clones, some missing. The table lists more than 2,000,000 clones, over 85% of them singletons. The sample was naive CD4+ T cells sorted from blood. As to subset: CD45RA+ positively selected. This clonotype was obtained from a man between 18 and 35 years old in good health. The rearrangement links TRBV5-6 to TRBJ1-1, with D hard to call. The CDR3 protein is CASRGGGTEAFF. The DNA for the CDR3 is TGTGCCAGCAGGGGTGGTGGGACTGAAGCTTTCTTT.